Following are 22 T cell receptor beta chains from one sample sequenced in a study of T-cell reconstitution after alpha-beta-depleted transplantation in children. Unique molecular identifiers featured in how the TCRbeta library was prepared. TCRdb re-analysed the PCR reads in MiXCR, keeping a single row per CDR3 protein. The top ten clones hold roughly 4.8% of a sample with fewer than 1 million distinct CDR3 sequences, 15% to 20% of them seen once. The material sequenced was PBMCs, mostly from graft donor cells, taken 360 days after TCRalphabeta/CD19-depleted stem cell transplant. These receptors all stem from a male patient aged 10 to 17 who had a stem cell transplant for acute lymphoblastic leukemia, so the T cells may come from the graft donor.

The V gene is TRBV4-1, the J gene TRBJ2-5; either TRBD1 or TRBD2 may fit D (6 bases each). Germline V gene data show CDR1 as MGHRA and CDR2 as YSYEKL. The germline V and J ends were trimmed by 4 bases and 2 bases, with 29 bases remaining between them. There are 20 residues in the CDR3. This CDR3 reads CASSPLGGIEGISLQETQYF. The CDR3 DNA sequence: TGCGCCAGCAGCCCCCTAGGGGGGATAGAAGGAATCAGCCTGCAAGAGACCCAGTACTTC.

Many counts were recorded for this clonotype. The chain has TRBV15 and TRBJ2-5; unclear D gene. The CDR3 contains 13 residues. Germline CDR1 LNHNV, CDR2 YYDKDF (reference sequence). Trimming stripped 3 bases from V and 5 bases from J, with 10 bases between. The CDR3 loop is CATSSYTSETQYF. The CDR3 DNA is TGTGCCACCAGCAGCTATACCTCGGAGACCCAGTACTTC. The variable domain in full, with the rest retrieved from reference TRBV15 and TRBJ2-5, is DAMVIQNPRYQVTQFGKPVTLSCSQTLNHNVMYWYQQKSSQAPKLLFHYYDKDFNNEADTPDNFQSRRPNTSFCFLDIRSPGLGDTAMYLCATSSYTSETQYFGPGTRLLVL.

The chain couples TRBV6-1 to TRBJ2-5; tentatively, D is TRBD1 or TRBD2 (5 bases each). The CDR3 spans 15 residues. The germline CDR1 and CDR2 sequences are MNHNS and SASEGT. The V end lost 7 bases, the J end lost 7 bases, and 22 bases lay between the germline ends. The CDR3 DNA sequence: TGTGCCAGCACCACCGTCCGAGGGGCGCTCTGGACCCAGTACTTC. Protein sequence: CASTTVRGALWTQYF.

Turning to this clonotype: It may be a read error: a sequence one base away is much more abundant. The chain is built from TRBV2 and TRBJ2-1; TRBD2 matches 11 bases. This CDR3 comprises 15 residues. Germline loops: CDR1 SNHLY, CDR2 FYNNEI. The V segment lost 7 bases and the J segment 3 bases; nucleotides outside the gene matches: 5. The CDR3: CASIPLAGGYNEQFF. The CDR3 region has the DNA TGTGCCAGCATTCCCCTAGCGGGAGGCTACAATGAGCAGTTCTTC.

This chain links TRBV29-1 with TRBJ1-5; 8 bases fit TRBD1. Per germline, CDR1 SQVTM and CDR2 ANQGSEA. Trimming cost V 4 bases and J 2 bases; bases outside gene matches: 10. The CDR3 loop spans 16 amino acids. DNA for the CDR3: TGCAGCGTTGCAGGGGGCGCGGGGGTTGGCAATCAGCCCCAGCATTTT. It encodes CSVAGGAGVGNQPQHF. The full variable domain, rest sourced from reference TRBV29-1 and TRBJ1-5, is SAVISQKPSRDICQRGTSLTIQCQVDSQVTMMFWYRQQPGQSLTLIATANQGSEATYESGFVIDKFPISRPNLTFSTLTVSNMSPEDSSIYLCSVAGGAGVGNQPQHFGDGTRLSIL.

CDR3 residues: CATSDQGPEQFF. The DNA for the CDR3 is TGTGCCACCAGTGATCAGGGGCCTGAGCAGTTCTTC. The chain recombines TRBV24-1 with TRBJ2-1; D may be TRBD1 (6 bases). The germline V and J ends were trimmed by 3 bases and 9 bases, with 8 bases remaining between them. CDR1 and CDR2 (germline): KGHDR, SFDVKD. This CDR3 has 12 residues.

This chain connects TRBV20-1 to TRBJ2-7, with 8 nucleotides matching TRBD1. Germline V gene lookup returns CDR1 DFQATT and CDR2 SNEGSKA (reference sequence). The CDR3 has 11 amino acids. V shed 2 bases, J shed 7 bases, and the junction held 1 base outside the gene matches. The CDR3 region has the DNA TGCAGTGCTAGACAGGGGGCTGAGCAGTACTTC. Translation: CSARQGAEQYF.

This clonotype was observed a handful of times. The genes are TRBV12-3 or TRBV12-4 and TRBJ2-1, with 9 bases lining up with TRBD2. This CDR3 has 14 amino acids. V dropped 6 bases and J dropped 6; count of bases not matched to a gene: 6. This CDR3 is CASSVPGLANEQFF. In DNA, the CDR3 is TGTGCCAGCAGCGTACCGGGACTAGCCAATGAGCAGTTCTTC.

In this sample, this clonotype turned up a few times. J is TRBJ1-6 and V is TRBV12-3 or TRBV12-4; 7 positions match TRBD1. The J segment lost 5 bases and the V segment lost 6 bases, leaving 10 bases of the junction unmatched. The CDR3 length is 16 residues. The CDR3 bases are TGTGCCAGCAGCCAACCCACAGGGGTGAATAATTCACCCCTCCACTTT. Encoded protein: CASSQPTGVNNSPLHF.

The chain joins TRBV20-1 to TRBJ2-1, with D perhaps matching TRBD1 (6 bases). CDR3 length: 15 amino acids. Germline loops: CDR1 DFQATT, CDR2 SNEGSKA (reference sequence). The germline V and J ends were trimmed by 4 bases and 7 bases, with 20 bases remaining between them. CDR3 bases: TGCAGTGCTACCCGGGGTTCCCTCCAGGGGAATGAGCAGTTCTTC. It is translated as CSATRGSLQGNEQFF.

This clonotype was counted a single time. V usage is TRBV6-5 and J usage is TRBJ1-1; D is ambiguous. Trimming left V 2 bases short and J 4 bases short, with 17 bases between. The CDR3 runs 16 residues. In germline, CDR1 is MNHEY, CDR2 SVGAGI. Here the CDR3 DNA reads TGTGCCAGCAGTTACCCCGGTGGTCCGGGCGCCACTGAAGCTTTCTTT. Translated, it gives CASSYPGGPGATEAFF.

The chain carries TRBV20-1 and TRBJ1-1; D gene uncertain. Trimming took 6 bases from V and 2 from J, leaving 7 bases between them. In germline, CDR1 is DFQATT, CDR2 SNEGSKA (reference sequence). The CDR3 totals 11 residues. For the CDR3, the DNA is TGCAGTGCCCCCTACAACACTGAAGCTTTCTTT. The encoded protein is CSAPYNTEAFF.

This clonotype has a handful of counts. This chain connects TRBV29-1 to TRBJ2-2; D is uncertain. CDR3 size: 11 residues. Germline assignment: CDR1 SQVTM and CDR2 ANQGSEA. V lost 5 bases and J 3 bases, leaving 4 bases between the germline ends. CDR3 nucleotides: TGCAGCGTTACATACACCGGGGAGCTGTTTTTT. This codes for CSVTYTGELFF.

This clonotype has more than one count but fewer than ten. The rearrangement uses TRBV9 and TRBJ2-5; D is unclear. The CDR3 loop spans 14 amino acids. V gave up 0 bases and J gave up 5 bases, with 11 bases separating them. CDR1 is SGDLS and CDR2 is YYNGEE in the germline V gene. The CDR3 bases are TGTGCCAGCAGCGTAGGTGGTGTGAGGGAGACCCAGTACTTC. Residues: CASSVGGVRETQYF.

This chain links TRBV9 with TRBJ2-2; D could derive from TRBD1 or TRBD2 (5 bases each). The CDR3 sequence is 17 residues long. Looked up from germline, CDR1 is SGDLS and CDR2 is YYNGEE. V lost 0 bases and J 4 bases, leaving 16 bases between the germline ends. CDR3 region: CASSVEKGTYSTGELFF. The CDR3, as DNA: TGTGCCAGCAGCGTAGAAAAGGGGACCTATAGCACCGGGGAGCTGTTTTTT.

This clonotype was seen a few times. The chain uses TRBV9 and TRBJ2-1; 7 positions agree with TRBD2. The CDR3 is 17 residues long. V lost 0 bases and J lost 7; bases outside the gene matches: 13. From germline, CDR1 is SGDLS and CDR2 YYNGEE. The CDR3 is CASSVGGGRALWNEQFF. The CDR3 coding sequence is TGTGCCAGCAGCGTAGGGGGCGGGAGAGCTCTTTGGAATGAGCAGTTCTTC.

Here the CDR3 DNA reads TGTGCCAGCAGTTCTCGCCAGGGTCTAACCGGGGAGCTGTTTTTT. Its translation: CASSSRQGLTGELFF. The rearrangement joins TRBV6-5 to TRBJ2-2; maybe TRBD1 (5 bases). Trimming took off 4 bases at V and 5 bases at J, with 14 bases between the two ends. Germline assignment: CDR1 MNHEY and CDR2 SVGAGI. The CDR3 runs to 15 residues.

There are a few counts of this clonotype. The CDR3 loop is CASSLYQRLAKNIQYF. The DNA for the CDR3 is TGTGCCAGCAGTTTATATCAGCGGCTAGCCAAAAACATTCAGTACTTC. The chain carries TRBV27 and TRBJ2-4; tentatively, D is TRBD2 (5 bases). V dropped 1 base and J dropped 0 bases, with 10 bases sitting between them. The CDR3 is 16 amino acids. Germline V gene lookup returns CDR1 MNHEY and CDR2 SMNVEV (reference sequence).

This clonotype was found a few times. The V and J genes are TRBV6-2 or TRBV6-3 and TRBJ2-5, with 9 nucleotides matching TRBD2. After removal of 5 bases from V and 3 bases from J, the junction contained 16 bases not matched to a gene. The CDR3 covers 18 residues. Per germline, CDR1 MNHEY and CDR2 SVGEGT. CDR3 amino acids: CASSPAASGIREKETQYF. The CDR3 DNA reads TGTGCCAGCAGTCCGGCGGCTAGCGGGATACGAGAAAAAGAGACCCAGTACTTC.

The chain joins TRBV29-1 to TRBJ2-3, with unresolved D. Germline CDR1 and CDR2: SQVTM and ANQGSEA. This CDR3 contains 17 residues. V lost 1 base and J 0 bases, leaving 17 bases between the germline ends. CDR3 region: CSVEGGNARSSTDTQYF. CDR3 coding DNA: TGCAGCGTTGAAGGTGGAAATGCTAGATCTAGCACAGATACGCAGTATTTT.

V gene TRBV11-2 combines with J gene TRBJ2-2; D unresolved. CDR3 size: 12 residues. The V gene lost 10 bases and the J gene lost 6 bases, with 12 bases spanning the gap. Germline values: CDR1 SGHAT, CDR2 FQNNGV. CDR3 in DNA: TGTGCCACCAGAGATTTCCCCGGGGAGCTGTTTTTT. It specifies CATRDFPGELFF.

The count of this clonotype is one. The V gene is TRBV10-2, the J gene TRBJ1-1; TRBD1 agrees at 9 bases. Trimming removed 11 bases from V and 4 bases from J; junction bases left unmatched: 5. The CDR3 has 12 amino acids. CDR1 WSHSY and CDR2 SAAADI come from the germline V gene. The CDR3 here is CAGQGRSTEAFF. The CDR3 DNA reads as TGCGCCGGACAGGGGCGGAGCACTGAAGCTTTCTTT.